The T cell receptor (beta chain) described here comes from a study of a mutant IDH1 vaccine in newly diagnosed glioma. Across the whole study: Radiotherapy alone preceded vaccination by 4-6 weeks; alternatively, vaccination started with temozolomide cycles.

About this clone itself: Its antigen is as yet unknown.

Stated time point: week 23, last vaccination. In every dose of vaccine, 300 ug of mutant IDH1 20-mer peptide was given alongside topical imiquimod. Generated by immunoSEQ multiplex PCR, the TCRdb table keeps only in-frame clones and is missing some. The sample holds about 55,000 clones, about 80% seen once. Findings of the study overall: Seemingly, top peripheral T cell clonotype changes bore no relation to pseudoprogression.

Germline V gene sequence: CDR1 MGHRA, CDR2 YSYEKL. This CDR3 region has 12 residues. Trimming took 0 bases from V and 6 from J, leaving 6 bases between them. The gene calls are TRBV4-1 and TRBJ2-7; D gene unclear. The sample here was PBMCs, taken from a glioma patient whose treatment included an IDH1 peptide vaccine. The sequence came from a man in his forties with glioma. The DNA of the CDR3 is TGCGCCAGCAGCCAAGATTTGCCCGAGCAGTACTTC. Amino acid sequence: CASSQDLPEQYF.